This TCR beta chain appears in the sequencing data of a study of blood T cell repertoires in COVID-19. Study information: Sites in the United States, Italy and Spain provided acute and convalescent COVID-19 samples. Sources were T cells, B-cell-depleted T cells, or PBMCs; the material itself was cDNA or gDNA.

V lost 9 bases to trimming and J lost 4 bases; unmatched junction nucleotides: 11. Germline CDR1 and CDR2: MDHEN and SYDVKM. The CDR3 totals 14 residues. Per the authors' pipeline: Reference gene primer amplification gave estimated nucleated cell counts. Using immunoSEQ multiplex PCR, the repertoire was profiled, and TCRdb retains in-frame clones only, with some absent. V, J and clone size are taken as reported in that table, and D and trimming were inferred from the DNA itself. The data hold about 15,000 clones, with 70% to 90% observed a single time. Sequenced input: peripheral blood. This clonotype was sampled from a human donor in a cohort sampled during active COVID-19. The chain recombines TRBV28 with TRBJ2-7, with 8 positions matching TRBD2. CDR3 amino acids: CASTKSGRRYEQYF. The CDR3 DNA is TGTGCCAGTACAAAAAGCGGGAGACGGTACGAGCAGTACTTC.